The 12 T cell receptor beta chains in this list originate from one sample, sequenced in a study of CD8 T cells in ankylosing spondylitis. TCRdb reprocessed the 5' RACE reads via MiXCR and lists one record per CDR3 protein. The sample carries approximately 38,000 distinct CDR3 sequences, less than 3.5% recorded once. Sequencing was done on a sample of blood, either unsorted or a sorted T cell fraction (not recorded which). The receptors originated from a male donor with ankylosing spondylitis or in good health (not recorded which).

In its sample, this clonotype was seen many times. The V and J genes are TRBV9 and TRBJ1-1; D may be TRBD1 (6 bases). Between the trimmed V and J ends, which lost 5 bases and 0 bases, there was a span of 11 bases. Germline V gene sequence: CDR1 SGDLS, CDR2 YYNGEE. The CDR3 length is 14 residues. The CDR3 DNA reads as TGTGCCAGCAGGCGGGACACCCTGAACACTGAAGCTTTCTTT. It yields the protein CASRRDTLNTEAFF.

This clonotype is large in the sample. This chain connects TRBV9 to TRBJ2-1; no firm D call. The germline CDR1 and CDR2 sequences are SGDLS and YYNGEE. The CDR3 covers 14 residues. The V and J ends lost 0 bases and 1 base respectively, with 5 bases between them. The CDR3 bases are TGTGCCAGCAGCGTAGGCCTATCCTACAATGAGCAGTTCTTC. It yields the protein CASSVGLSYNEQFF.

This clonotype occurred many times. The chain joins TRBV9 to TRBJ1-1; 9 bases map to TRBD1. J lost 5 bases, V lost 3 bases, and 5 bases had no gene match. CDR1 and CDR2 (germline): SGDLS, YYNGEE. The CDR3 spans 14 residues. The DNA of the CDR3 is TGTGCCAGCAGCGCACAGGACAGGGGAACTGAAGCTTTCTTT. Encoded protein: CASSAQDRGTEAFF. The variable domain in full, completed from reference TRBV9 and TRBJ1-1, reads DSGVTQTPKHLITATGQRVTLRCSPRSGDLSVYWYQQSLDQGLQFLIQYYNGEERAKGNILERFSAQQFPDLHSELNLSSLELGDSALYFCASSAQDRGTEAFFGQGTRLTVV.

This clonotype was counted at least ten times. The genes are TRBV9 and TRBJ2-3; D perhaps matches TRBD1 (6 bases). Germline V gene sequence: CDR1 SGDLS, CDR2 YYNGEE. This CDR3 is 16 amino acids long. Trimming removed 0 bases from V and 2 bases from J, with 13 bases in between. CDR3: CASSVAGRGYTDTQYF. The CDR3 bases are TGTGCCAGCAGCGTAGCTGGCAGGGGTTACACAGATACGCAGTATTTT.

Many counts were recorded for this clonotype. This sequence joins TRBV9 and TRBJ2-7, with D tentatively TRBD1 (5 bases). Trimming removed 0 bases from V and 5 bases from J, with 12 bases in between. Germline CDR1 SGDLS, CDR2 YYNGEE. The CDR3 is 14 residues long. CDR3 DNA: TGTGCCAGCAGCGTAGACACAGGTCAGGACGAGCAGTACTTC. This codes for CASSVDTGQDEQYF.

This clonotype came up many times. The chain couples TRBV9 to TRBJ2-5; D possibly uses TRBD1 or TRBD2 (5 bases each). CDR3 length: 13 residues. Germline V CDR1 and CDR2: SGDLS, YYNGEE. V lost 2 bases and J lost 4, with 9 bases in between. CDR3 sequence reads: CASSVSGPETQYF. The DNA of the CDR3 is TGTGCCAGCAGCGTCTCGGGGCCAGAGACCCAGTACTTC.

There are many counts of this clonotype. The V gene is TRBV9, the J gene TRBJ2-7; D may be TRBD2 (6 bases). The CDR3 sequence is 15 residues long. The V gene's germline CDR1 is SGDLS and CDR2 YYNGEE. V lost 0 bases, J lost 1 base, and 11 bases lay in between. For the CDR3, the DNA is TGTGCCAGCAGCGTAGGTCGCGGGGCATCCTACGAGCAGTACTTC. Its protein product is CASSVGRGASYEQYF.

This clonotype has a count of ten or more. The chain recombines TRBV9 with TRBJ1-5; 8 bases are shared with TRBD1. After removal of 3 bases from V and 5 bases from J, the junction contained 4 bases not matched to a gene. CDR3 length: 14 amino acids. The germline V gene has CDR1 SGDLS and CDR2 YYNGEE. CDR3 in amino acids: CASSGQGADQPQHF. In DNA form, the CDR3 reads TGTGCCAGCAGCGGTCAGGGGGCAGATCAGCCCCAGCATTTT.

Many counts were recorded for this clonotype. The gene calls are TRBV9 and TRBJ2-5, with 13 bases fitting TRBD2. After removal of 4 bases from V and 4 bases from J, the junction contained 7 bases not matched to a gene. CDR1 is SGDLS, CDR2 YYNGEE, per germline. The CDR3 has 16 amino acids. CDR3 DNA: TGTGCCAGCAGCCCTGGACTAGCGGGAGTACGAGAGACCCAGTACTTC. Amino acid sequence: CASSPGLAGVRETQYF.

This clonotype was seen at least ten times. The chain links TRBV9 to TRBJ2-1; tentatively, D is TRBD2 (6 bases). V lost 0 bases and J 6 bases, leaving 13 bases between the germline ends. The CDR3 has 15 amino acids. Germline lookup yields CDR1 SGDLS and CDR2 YYNGEE. The CDR3 bases are TGTGCCAGCAGCGTAGCGGGAGACTTGAGCAATGAGCAGTTCTTC. This encodes CASSVAGDLSNEQFF.

Of note for this clonotype: This may be a read error: a much more frequent sequence differs by one nucleotide. The rearrangement links TRBV9 to TRBJ2-5; D gene ambiguous. Germline V gives CDR1 SGDLS, CDR2 YYNGEE. The CDR3 contains 14 residues. V was clipped by 7 bases and J by 3 bases, with 16 bases between them. The CDR3 DNA reads TGTGCCAGCGGCCTCACCTCCCGGGAAGAGACCCAGTACTTC. Encoded protein: CASGLTSREETQYF.

Remarks on this clonotype: A much larger clone differs from this one at a single base, so this may be a read error. The rearrangement joins TRBV9 to TRBJ2-2; D is perhaps TRBD1 (7 bases). The CDR3 length is 14 residues. Per germline, CDR1 SGDLS and CDR2 YYNGEE. The CDR3 protein is CASSPRQGGGELYF. The CDR3 DNA sequence: TGTGCCAGCAGCCCGCGACAGGGCGGCGGGGAGCTGTATTTT.